This T cell receptor (beta chain) is from a study of blood T cell repertoires in COVID-19. Assay: immunoSEQ multiplex PCR; the TCRdb copy retains only in-frame clones and omits some. The sample shows 250,000 or so clones, 70% to 90% of them seen only once. CDR1 MNHEY and CDR2 SVGAGI come from the germline V gene. Trimming removed 3 bases from V and 8 bases from J; junction bases left unmatched: 11. The CDR3 covers 15 residues. This clone was picked up one time. The chain is built from TRBV6-5 and TRBJ1-2; 8 bases fit TRBD1. The sequenced material came from PBMCs or T cells enriched from blood (not recorded which). The receptor's source is a man in his fifties who had been exposed to COVID-19. CDR3 sequence (DNA): TGTGCCAGCAGTTATCAAACAGGGGGAAGAGGCGGCTACACCTTC. Protein: CASSYQTGGRGGYTF.